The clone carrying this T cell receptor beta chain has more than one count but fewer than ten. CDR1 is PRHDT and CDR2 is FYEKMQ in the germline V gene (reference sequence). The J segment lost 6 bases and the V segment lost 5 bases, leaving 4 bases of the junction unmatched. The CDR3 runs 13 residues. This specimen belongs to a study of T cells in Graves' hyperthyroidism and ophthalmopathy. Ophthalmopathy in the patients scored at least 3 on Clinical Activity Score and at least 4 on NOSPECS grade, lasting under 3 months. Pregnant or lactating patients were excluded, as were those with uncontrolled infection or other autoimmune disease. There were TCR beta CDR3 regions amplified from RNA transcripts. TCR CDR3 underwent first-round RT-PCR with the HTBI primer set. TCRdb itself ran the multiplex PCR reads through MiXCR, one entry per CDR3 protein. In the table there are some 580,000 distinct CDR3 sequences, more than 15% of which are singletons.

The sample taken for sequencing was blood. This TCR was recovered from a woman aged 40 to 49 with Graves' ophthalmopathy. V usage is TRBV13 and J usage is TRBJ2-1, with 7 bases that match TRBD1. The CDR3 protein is CASSRDSPNEQFF. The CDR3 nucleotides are TGTGCCAGCAGCCGGGACAGTCCCAATGAGCAGTTCTTC.